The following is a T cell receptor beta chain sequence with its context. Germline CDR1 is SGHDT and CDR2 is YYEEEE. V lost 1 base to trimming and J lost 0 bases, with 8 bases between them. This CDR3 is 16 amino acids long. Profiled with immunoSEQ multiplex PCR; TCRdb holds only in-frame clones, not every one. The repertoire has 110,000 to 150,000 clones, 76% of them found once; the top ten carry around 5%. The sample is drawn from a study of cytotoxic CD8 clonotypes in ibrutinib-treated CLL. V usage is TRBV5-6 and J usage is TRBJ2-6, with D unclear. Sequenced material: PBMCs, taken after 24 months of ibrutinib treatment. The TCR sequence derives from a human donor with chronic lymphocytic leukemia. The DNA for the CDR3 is TGTGCCAGCAGCTTGTTGGGTATCTCTGGGGCCAACGTCCTGACTTTC. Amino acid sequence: CASSLLGISGANVLTF. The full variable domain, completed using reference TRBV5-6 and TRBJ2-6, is DAGVTQSPTHLIKTRGQQVTLRCSPKSGHDTVSWYQQALGQGPQFIFQYYEEEERQRGNFPDRFSGHQFPNYSSELNVNALLLGDSALYLCASSLLGISGANVLTFGAGSRLTVL.